This T cell receptor (beta chain) was recovered during a study of blood T cell repertoires in COVID-19 (TCRdb year 2020). For the wider study: Samples from collaborators originated in the United States, Italy and Spain and spanned both the acute and convalescent phases of COVID-19. The dataset comprised deeply sampled blood TCRbeta repertoires from subjects exposed to, actively infected with, or recovered from COVID-19. The repertoires were made available in a free public database intended to serve as a resource for research on the immune response to SARS-CoV-2. HLA class I and class II types, where available, came from metadata supplied by the sample provider rather than from assay-based typing. The samples were drawn from two sources: the first 160 participants of the ongoing ImmuneRACE study, and about 1,300 subjects contributed by 6 global collaborators. A de-identified subject ID, COVID-19 status, age in years and sex were almost always included in the sample metadata. The material from the prospective study consisted of cDNA or gDNA derived from T cells, B-cell-depleted T cells, or PBMCs. What the research found in general, with its limitations: How much clinical and demographic metadata was included differed by source and by participant, and the metadata was provided uncurated.

Collaborating institutions collected whole blood in K2EDTA tubes following their own protocols. For TCRbeta analysis, collaborators shipped samples in one of three forms: frozen whole blood, isolated PBMCs, or DNA extracted from either of those sample types. The germline V gene (reference sequence) provides CDR1 GTSNPN and CDR2 SVGIG. The CDR3 covers 11 residues, taking in both the cysteine and the phenylalanine. Just CDR3 DNA is preserved here, 33 bases in frame from base 1. V is cut back by 5 bases and J by 14 bases, with 6 bases in the junction unmatched. TCRbeta CDR3 regions were amplified from genomic DNA by means of the immunoSEQ Assay, a bias-controlled multiplex PCR. Per the original workflow: The number of nucleated cells in each sample was estimated from the amplification of reference gene primers within the assay. To quantify the absolute abundance of each unique TCRbeta CDR3 rearrangement, sequence reads were collapsed and filtered. Productive Simpson clonality was computed per sample as the square root of Simpson's diversity index over productive rearrangements. TCRdb stores this immuneACCESS table with in-frame sequences only. Part of the clones is absent; in the studies checked, under half of the shortfall reflects unresolved V genes, and no reason is known for the rest. That table supplies the V and J calls and clone size; D and trimming were determined from the DNA. For this sample there are 100,000 to 150,000 clones; 70% to 90% appear just once. Of the sample, 7.6% falls within the top ten clones.

A remark on this clone: What antigen it recognizes has not been identified. No base quality values were provided; no much bigger clone lies one nucleotide off.

Recombination linked TRBV30 to TRBJ1-6, with 7 central nucleotides matching TRBD1. Sequencing was performed on peripheral blood. This receptor was obtained from a man aged 50-60 years with acute or convalescent COVID-19. The CDR3 sequence is CAWEQGRTLHF. DNA sequence: TGTGCCTGGGAACAGGGGAGGACCCTCCACTTT.